These T cell receptor beta chains were read from a single sample in a study of T cell changes during pregnancy in multiple sclerosis. Sequencing used immunoSEQ multiplex PCR; TCRdb keeps in-frame clones, though not all of them. This sample has about 75,000 clones, with around 90% found just once. Material: CD4+ T cells from peripheral blood mononuclear cells, obtained before pregnancy. Every receptor here comes from a female donor with multiple sclerosis, enrolled in a pregnancy study. CDR3s include the opening cysteine and the closing phenylalanine or tryptophan. D genes are given only for firm matches. Clone size is shown for a subset of rows, as once, few, many or a class of expanded clone.

TRBV2	TRBJ1-2	-	-	CASSEAGWARERLYGYTF	TGTGCCAGCAGTGAAGCGGGCTGGGCGCGGGAGAGACTCTATGGCTACACCTTC
TRBV16	TRBJ2-5	-	TRBD2	CASSQSLAGGTQYF	TGTGCCAGCAGCCAATCTCTAGCGGGCGGGACCCAGTACTTC
TRBV28	TRBJ2-3	-	TRBD1	CASSPRDRATDTQYF	TGTGCCAGCAGTCCCCGGGACAGGGCGACAGATACGCAGTATTTT
TRBV5-8	TRBJ2-1	-	-	CASSLRVRGEQFF	TGTGCCAGCAGCTTGAGGGTTAGGGGTGAGCAGTTCTTC
TRBV11-2	TRBJ1-4	-	-	CASSPEQGLPNEKLFF	TGTGCCAGCAGCCCCGAGCAGGGATTACCTAATGAAAAACTGTTTTTT
TRBV5-4	TRBJ2-5	-	-	CASSLGGSGGTQYF	TGTGCCAGCAGCTTGGGTGGGAGCGGTGGGACCCAGTACTTC
TRBV25-1	TRBJ1-3	once	TRBD1	CASSETGGSGNTIYF	TGTGCCAGCAGTGAGACAGGGGGCTCTGGAAACACCATATATTTT
TRBV6-6	TRBJ1-4	few	TRBD1	CASSYGQGTNEKLFF	TGTGCCAGCAGTTACGGACAGGGAACTAATGAAAAACTGTTTTTT
TRBV19	TRBJ1-1	few	TRBD1	CASSQYGNRGTEAFF	TGTGCCAGTAGCCAATATGGGAACAGGGGGACTGAAGCTTTCTTT
TRBV27	TRBJ2-2	-	TRBD1	CASSVDREQGGELFF	TGTGCCAGCAGTGTTGACAGGGAGCAAGGAGGGGAGCTGTTTTTT
TRBV9	TRBJ1-2	few	-	CASSVHPGFEGYTF	TGTGCCAGCAGCGTCCACCCGGGGTTTGAGGGCTACACCTTC
TRBV28	TRBJ2-4	-	TRBD2	CASSFWTSGIQGAKNIQYF	TGTGCCAGCAGTTTCTGGACTAGCGGGATCCAGGGAGCCAAAAACATTCAGTACTTC
TRBV7-9	TRBJ2-2	-	-	CASSLIGTGELFF	TGTGCCAGCAGCTTGATCGGGACCGGGGAGCTGTTTTTT